This T cell receptor (beta chain) was recorded in a study of control samples from healthy donors and cancer patients. This CDR3 is built from 14 residues. The V and J ends lost 0 bases and 9 bases respectively, with 12 bases between them. Germline loops: CDR1 LGHNA, CDR2 YSLEER. TCRdb's copy holds only in-frame clones and misses some; the assay was immunoSEQ multiplex PCR. This table holds over 85,000 clones, roughly 90% found once. Sequencing used PBMCs. V gene TRBV4-3 combines with J gene TRBJ1-5; a possible D gene is TRBD1 (5 bases). This receptor was taken from a woman aged 55-69 years with lung cancer. CDR3 protein: CASSQEQAVSPQHF. The CDR3 DNA is TGCGCCAGCAGCCAAGAACAGGCGGTTTCGCCCCAGCATTTT.